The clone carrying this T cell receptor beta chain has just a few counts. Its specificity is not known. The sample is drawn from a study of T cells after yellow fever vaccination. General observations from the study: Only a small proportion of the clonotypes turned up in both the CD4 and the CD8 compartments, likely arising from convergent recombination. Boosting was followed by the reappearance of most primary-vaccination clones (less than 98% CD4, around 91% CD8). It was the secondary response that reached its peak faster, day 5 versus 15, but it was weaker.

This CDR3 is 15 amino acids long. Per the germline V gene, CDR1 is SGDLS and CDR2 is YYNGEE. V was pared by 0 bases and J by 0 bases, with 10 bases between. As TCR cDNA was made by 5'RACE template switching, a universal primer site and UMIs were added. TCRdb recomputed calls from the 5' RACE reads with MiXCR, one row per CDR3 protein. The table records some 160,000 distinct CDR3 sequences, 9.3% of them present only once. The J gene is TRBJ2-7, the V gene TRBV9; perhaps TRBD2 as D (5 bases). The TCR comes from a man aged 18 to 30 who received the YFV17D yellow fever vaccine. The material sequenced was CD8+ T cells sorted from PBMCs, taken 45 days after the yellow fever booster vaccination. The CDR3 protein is CASSVGQRDSYEQYF. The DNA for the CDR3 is TGTGCCAGCAGCGTAGGGCAGAGGGACTCCTACGAGCAGTACTTC.